The present TCR beta chain was sequenced within a study of cytomegalovirus exposure and HLA in healthy donors. With regard to this clone: Its antigen is currently unknown.

Researchers ran the PCR with 60 Vbeta and 13 Jbeta primers. Method: immunoSEQ multiplex PCR; TCRdb's copy keeps in-frame clones and lacks some. The sample contains 110,000 to 150,000 clones, about 75% of which appear only once. Trimming left V 2 bases short and J 2 bases short, with 7 bases between. The CDR3 extends over 14 amino acids. Germline V lookup: CDR1 WNHNN, CDR2 SYGVQD (reference sequence). Broader study findings: Apparent HLA restriction characterized most CMV-associated TCR beta chains in a later analysis. Presence/absence analysis assumed near-uniform sequencing depth across donors. Some segments of the V type, notably TRBV6-2 and TRBV6-3, were excluded as indistinguishable.

The rearrangement uses TRBV10-1 and TRBJ1-5; no clear D. The receptor was isolated from a man in his sixties in good health and CMV-seronegative. Sequencing was performed on PBMCs. Written as DNA, the CDR3 is TGCGCCAGCAGTGAGCTCGGGGGCAATCAGCCCCAGCATTTT. Translating it yields CASSELGGNQPQHF.